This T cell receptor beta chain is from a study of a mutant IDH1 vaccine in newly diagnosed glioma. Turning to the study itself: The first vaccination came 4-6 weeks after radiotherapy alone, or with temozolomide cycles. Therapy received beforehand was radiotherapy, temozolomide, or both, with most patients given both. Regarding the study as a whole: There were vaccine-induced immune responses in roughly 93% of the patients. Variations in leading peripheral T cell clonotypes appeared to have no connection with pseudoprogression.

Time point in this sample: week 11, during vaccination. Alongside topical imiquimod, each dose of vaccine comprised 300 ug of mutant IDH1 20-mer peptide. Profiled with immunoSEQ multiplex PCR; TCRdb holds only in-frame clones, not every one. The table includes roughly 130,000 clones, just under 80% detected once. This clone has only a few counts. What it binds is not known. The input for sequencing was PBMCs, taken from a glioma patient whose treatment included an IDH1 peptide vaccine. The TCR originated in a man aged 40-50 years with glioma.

CDR3 bases: TGTGCCAGCAGCGTCGGCGGGGGGTCCCTTCAGCCCCAGCATTTT. Its translation is CASSVGGGSLQPQHF. The rearrangement uses TRBV9 and TRBJ1-5; tentative D call: TRBD1 (5 bases). CDR3 length: 15 amino acids. With 2 bases removed from V and 6 bases from J, the gap between germline ends came to 15 bases. From germline, CDR1 is SGDLS and CDR2 YYNGEE.